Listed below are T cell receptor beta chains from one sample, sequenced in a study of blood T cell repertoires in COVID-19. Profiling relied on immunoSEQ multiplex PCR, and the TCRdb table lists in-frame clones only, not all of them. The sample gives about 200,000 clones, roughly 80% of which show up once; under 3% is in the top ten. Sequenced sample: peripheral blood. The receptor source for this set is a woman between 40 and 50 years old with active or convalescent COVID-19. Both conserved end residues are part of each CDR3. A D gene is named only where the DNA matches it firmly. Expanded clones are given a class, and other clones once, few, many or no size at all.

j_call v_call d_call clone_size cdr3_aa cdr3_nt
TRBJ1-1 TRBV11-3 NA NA CASSSYRDTSNTEAFF TGTGCCAGCAGCTCCTACCGGGACACATCGAACACTGAAGCTTTCTTT
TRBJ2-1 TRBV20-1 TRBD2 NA CSASRLAVDEQFF TGCAGTGCTAGTCGACTAGCCGTCGATGAGCAGTTCTTC
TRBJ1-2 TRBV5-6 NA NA CASSLYTGMIYGYTF TGTGCCAGCAGCTTGTATACAGGGATGATCTATGGCTACACCTTC
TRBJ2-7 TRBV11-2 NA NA CASSMQRQGYEQYF TGTGCCAGCAGCATGCAGAGGCAGGGCTACGAGCAGTACTTC
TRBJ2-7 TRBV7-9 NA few CASSLAFTDTYEQYF TGTGCCAGCAGCTTAGCGTTCACAGACACCTACGAGCAGTACTTC
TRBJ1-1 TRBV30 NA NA CAWNPNRVANTEAFF TGTGCCTGGAATCCAAACAGGGTGGCGAACACTGAAGCTTTCTTT
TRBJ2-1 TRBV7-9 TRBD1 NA CASSRDREQFF TGTGCCAGCAGCCGGGACAGGGAGCAGTTCTTC
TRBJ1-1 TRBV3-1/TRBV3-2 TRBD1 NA CASSARGQGLKAFF TGTGCCAGCAGCGCCCGGGGACAGGGATTAAAAGCTTTCTTT
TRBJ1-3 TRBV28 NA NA CASSLLTLDGDSGNTIYF TGTGCCAGCAGTTTACTCACCCTCGACGGGGACTCTGGAAACACCATATATTTT
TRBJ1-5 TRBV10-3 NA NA CAISAGSRQPQHF TGTGCCATCAGTGCAGGGTCACGGCAGCCCCAGCATTTT
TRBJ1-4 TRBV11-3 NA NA CASSPAGYDEKLFF TGTGCCAGCAGCCCGGCGGGGTATGATGAAAAACTGTTTTTT
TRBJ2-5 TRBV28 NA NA CASSLSKGGETQYF TGTGCCAGCAGTTTATCAAAGGGGGGGGAGACCCAGTACTTC
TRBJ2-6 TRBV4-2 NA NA CASSQELEGVSGANVLTF TGTGCCAGCAGCCAAGAACTAGAAGGTGTCTCTGGGGCCAACGTCCTGACTTTC
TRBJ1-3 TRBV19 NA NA CASRVDSSSGNTIYF TGTGCCAGTAGGGTGGACAGCAGCTCTGGAAACACCATATATTTT
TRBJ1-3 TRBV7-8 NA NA CASSFRGNGNTIYF TGTGCCAGCAGCTTCCGGGGAAATGGAAACACCATATATTTT
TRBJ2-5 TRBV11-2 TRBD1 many CASSLGRDRGEETQYF TGTGCCAGCAGCTTAGGCCGGGACAGGGGAGAAGAGACCCAGTACTTC
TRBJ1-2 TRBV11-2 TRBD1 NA CASSWVRGGQKDNYGYTF TGTGCCAGCAGCTGGGTCCGTGGGGGACAGAAAGATAACTATGGCTACACCTTC
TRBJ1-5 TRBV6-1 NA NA CASSEGILAGQPQHF TGTGCCAGCAGTGAAGGAATCCTCGCGGGTCAGCCCCAGCATTTT
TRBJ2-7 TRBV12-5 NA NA CASGLVISGHEQYF TGTGCTAGTGGTTTGGTAATATCGGGTCACGAGCAGTACTTC
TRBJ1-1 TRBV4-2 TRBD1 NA CASRGQDTEAFF TGTGCCAGCAGGGGACAGGACACTGAAGCTTTCTTT
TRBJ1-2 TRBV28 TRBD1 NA CASSLGDSSGGGYTF TGTGCCAGCAGTTTAGGGGACAGTTCGGGCGGAGGCTACACCTTC
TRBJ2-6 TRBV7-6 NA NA CASSLISGGTSSGANVLTF TGTGCCAGCAGCTTAATTTCTGGGGGGACGAGCTCTGGGGCCAACGTCCTGACTTTC
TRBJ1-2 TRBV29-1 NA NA CSVEDGTDYGYTF TGCAGCGTTGAAGATGGCACAGATTATGGCTACACCTTC
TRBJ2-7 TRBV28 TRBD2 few CASHRRGGSNEQYF TGTGCCAGCCACCGGCGGGGGGGGAGCAACGAGCAGTACTTC
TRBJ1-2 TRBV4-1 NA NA CASSHLPDGSWRGYTF TGCGCCAGCAGCCACCTACCCGACGGGAGTTGGCGAGGCTACACCTTC
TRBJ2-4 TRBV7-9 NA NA CASSLRSQEGAKNIQYF TGTGCCAGCAGCTTACGGTCTCAGGAGGGGGCCAAAAACATTCAGTACTTC